This T cell receptor (beta chain) stems from a study of human T cells and chemical hapten exposure. After removal of 7 bases from V and 7 bases from J, the junction contained 6 bases not matched to a gene. The CDR3 runs to 13 residues. The V gene's germline CDR1 is SQVTM and CDR2 ANQGSEA. In its sample, this clonotype was seen a few times. Time point described: patch test 1, 2 weeks after DPC sensitization. The treatment: therapeutic diphenylcyclopropenone sensitization with weekly scalp DPC. TCRdb analysed the RACE reads with MiXCR anew, one entry per CDR3 protein. The sample contains more than 100,000 distinct CDR3 sequences, approximately 13% of which appear only once.

The V gene is TRBV29-1, the J gene TRBJ2-1, with TRBD1 identical over 11 bases. This sequence originates from a man between 18 and 35 years old with alopecia areata. Some clones in this sample may be carry-over from other donors' samples. Sequencing was performed on whole blood, taken in connection with sensitization to the hapten diphenylcyclopropenone (DPC). The CDR3 loop reads CSAMDRGPNEQFF. CDR3 bases: TGCAGCGCTATGGACAGGGGGCCAAATGAGCAGTTCTTC.